The 10 T cell receptor beta chains in this list originate from one sample, sequenced in a study of T-cell reconstitution after alpha-beta-depleted transplantation in children. This sample's TCRbeta library carried unique molecular identifier barcodes. One entry per CDR3 protein results from TCRdb running MiXCR on the PCR reads. The sample carries 150,000 to 250,000 distinct CDR3 sequences, roughly 14% recorded once. This specimen was PBMCs from the stem cell graft donor, taken from the stem cell graft. The receptors shown here come from a human donor who donated a stem cell graft to a child with acute lymphoblastic leukemia.

To note about this clonotype: Its ends do not fully match the called genes, so a read error is possible. The rearrangement joins TRBV28 to TRBJ1-5, with D possibly matching TRBD1 (5 bases). Germline V gene data show CDR1 as MDHEN and CDR2 as SYDVKM. This CDR3 spans 14 amino acids. CDR3 nucleotide sequence: TGTACCAGCAAAGGCGACAGACGCAATCAGCCCCAGCATTTT. This translates into CTSKGDRRNQPQHF.

In its sample, this clonotype was seen a few times. CDR3 nucleotide sequence: TGCGCCAGCAGTGAAAGGCCCCGGGGGAACACTGAAGCTTTCTTT. This translates into CASSERPRGNTEAFF. The chain employs TRBV10-2 and TRBJ1-1; D not resolved. CDR1 and CDR2 from the germline V gene are WSHSY and SAAADI. The CDR3 extends over 15 amino acids. V dropped 3 bases and J dropped 1 base, with 12 bases sitting between them.

In this sample, this clonotype turned up many times. This chain links TRBV10-3 with TRBJ2-7, with 10 bases that match TRBD2. The CDR3 has 14 amino acids. Germline assignment: CDR1 ENHRY and CDR2 SYGVKD. Trimming cost V 5 bases and J 6 bases; bases outside gene matches: 7. CDR3 nucleotide sequence: TGTGCCATCAGTACGCTAGCGGGAGCGCGCGAGCAGTACTTC. It encodes CAISTLAGAREQYF.

This clonotype has more than one count but fewer than ten. The V call is TRBV5-1, the J call TRBJ1-1; no firm D call. This CDR3 region has 14 residues. Trimming shortened V by 2 bases and J by 5 bases, and 13 bases separated the two germline ends. Germline lookup yields CDR1 SGHRS and CDR2 YFSETQ. The CDR3 DNA follows: TGCGCCAGCAGCTTAGAACTCCCGTGGACTGAAGCTTTCTTT. Its translation: CASSLELPWTEAFF.

The J gene is TRBJ2-1, the V gene TRBV19; tentatively, D is TRBD1 (5 bases). From germline, CDR1 is LNHDA and CDR2 SQIVND (reference sequence). V lost 7 bases to trimming and J lost 0 bases, with 16 bases between them. The CDR3 covers 16 residues. CDR3 region: CASNRQKGSSYNEQFF. The CDR3 DNA reads as TGTGCCAGTAATAGACAGAAGGGAAGCTCCTACAATGAGCAGTTCTTC.

This chain joins TRBV28 and TRBJ2-3, with D tentatively TRBD2 (6 bases). This CDR3 comprises 10 residues. Germline loops: CDR1 MDHEN, CDR2 SYDVKM. With 8 bases removed from V and 8 bases from J, the gap between germline ends came to 8 bases. The CDR3 region has the DNA TGTGCCAGCCGCGGGGCTACGCAGTATTTT. Its protein product is CASRGATQYF.

This clonotype was observed at least ten times. The V gene is TRBV27, the J gene TRBJ1-1; D gene unclear. The CDR3 sequence is 13 residues long. The germline V gene encodes CDR1 MNHEY and CDR2 SMNVEV (reference sequence). V lost 5 bases and J 1 base, leaving 8 bases between the germline ends. CDR3 DNA: TGTGCCAGCAGTACCAGAAGGAACACTGAAGCTTTCTTT. It yields the protein CASSTRRNTEAFF.

This clonotype came up many times. The chain recombines TRBV20-1 with TRBJ2-6, with 9 bases lining up with TRBD1. This CDR3 has 19 amino acids. Germline V gene lookup returns CDR1 DFQATT and CDR2 SNEGSKA (reference sequence). V was pared by 2 bases and J by 2 bases, with 13 bases of the junction left unmatched. CDR3 bases: TGCAGTGCTAGACCATATTCACGGGACAGGGAAGCTGGGGCCAACGTCCTGACTTTC. It yields the protein CSARPYSRDREAGANVLTF.

Many counts were recorded for this clonotype. The chain couples TRBV20-1 to TRBJ1-2; weak D call: TRBD1 (6 bases). Trimming took 1 base from V and 8 from J, leaving 14 bases between them. Germline V gene sequence: CDR1 DFQATT, CDR2 SNEGSKA (reference sequence). This CDR3 comprises 13 residues. As DNA, the CDR3 is TGCAGTGCTAGAGGGGGGGGCCCGCGAGGCTACACCTTC. Translation: CSARGGGPRGYTF.

This clonotype was detected many times. This CDR3 is CASSLYGGPGEKLFF. For the CDR3, the DNA is TGTGCCAGCAGCTTGTATGGGGGGCCTGGTGAAAAACTGTTTTTT. The rearrangement uses TRBV5-6 and TRBJ1-4; weak D call: TRBD1 (6 bases). The V end was cut by 1 base, the J end by 7 bases, with 14 bases between. The CDR3 spans 15 residues. Germline V gives CDR1 SGHDT, CDR2 YYEEEE.